The source of this TCR beta chain is a study of glioma-infiltrating T cells after dendritic cell vaccination. Produced via immunoSEQ multiplex PCR; TCRdb's table is partial and in-frame only. The data contain about 92,000 clones, approximately 84% of them singletons. Trimming removed 3 bases from V and 4 bases from J, with 9 bases in between. CDR3 length: 14 amino acids. CDR1 SGHTA and CDR2 FQGNSA come from the germline V gene. The TCR comes from a human donor with glioblastoma. Sample: blood, taken before dendritic cell vaccination. The V call is TRBV7-2, the J call TRBJ2-2; D is possibly TRBD1 (5 bases). The DNA of the CDR3 is TGTGCCAGCAGCTTGCAGGGTAGCACCGGGGAGCTGTTTTTT. This sequence encodes CASSLQGSTGELFF. The variable domain in full, with the rest retrieved from reference TRBV7-2 and TRBJ2-2, is GAGVSQSPSNKVTEKGKDVELRCDPISGHTALYWYRQSLGQGLEFLIYFQGNSAPDKSGLPSDRFSAERTGGSVSTLTIQRTQQEDSAVYLCASSLQGSTGELFFGEGSRLTVL.